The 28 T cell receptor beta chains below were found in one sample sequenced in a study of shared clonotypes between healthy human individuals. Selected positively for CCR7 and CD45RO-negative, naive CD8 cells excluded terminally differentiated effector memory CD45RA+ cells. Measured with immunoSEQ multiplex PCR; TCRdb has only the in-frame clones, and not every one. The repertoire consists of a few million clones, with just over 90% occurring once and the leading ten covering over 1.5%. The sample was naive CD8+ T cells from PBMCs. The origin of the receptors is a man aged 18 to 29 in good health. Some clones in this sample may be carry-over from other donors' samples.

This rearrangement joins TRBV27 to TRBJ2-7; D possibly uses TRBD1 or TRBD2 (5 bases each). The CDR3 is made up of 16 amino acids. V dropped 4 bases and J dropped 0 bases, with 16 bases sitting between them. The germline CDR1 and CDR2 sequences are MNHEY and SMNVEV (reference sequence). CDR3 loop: CASSYSGGPLSYEQYF. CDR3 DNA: TGTGCCAGCAGTTATAGTGGGGGACCTCTCTCCTACGAGCAGTACTTC.

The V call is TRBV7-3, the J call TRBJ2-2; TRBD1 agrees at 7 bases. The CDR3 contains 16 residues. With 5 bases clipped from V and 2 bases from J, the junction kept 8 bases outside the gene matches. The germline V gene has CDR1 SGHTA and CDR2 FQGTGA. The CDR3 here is CASSLGTEPNTGELFF. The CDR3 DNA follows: TGTGCCAGCAGCCTAGGGACAGAACCCAACACCGGGGAGCTGTTTTTT.

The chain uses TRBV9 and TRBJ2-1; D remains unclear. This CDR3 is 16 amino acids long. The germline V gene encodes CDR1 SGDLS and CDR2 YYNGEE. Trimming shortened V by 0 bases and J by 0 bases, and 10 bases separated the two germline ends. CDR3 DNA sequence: TGTGCCAGCAGCGTAGCTATAACCGGCTCCTACAATGAGCAGTTCTTC. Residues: CASSVAITGSYNEQFF.

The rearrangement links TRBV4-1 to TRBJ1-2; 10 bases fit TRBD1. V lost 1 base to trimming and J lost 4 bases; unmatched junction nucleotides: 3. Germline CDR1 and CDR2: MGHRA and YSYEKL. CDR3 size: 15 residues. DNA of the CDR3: TGCGCCAGCAGCCAAGCGTGGACAGGGGGCTATGGCTACACCTTC. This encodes CASSQAWTGGYGYTF.

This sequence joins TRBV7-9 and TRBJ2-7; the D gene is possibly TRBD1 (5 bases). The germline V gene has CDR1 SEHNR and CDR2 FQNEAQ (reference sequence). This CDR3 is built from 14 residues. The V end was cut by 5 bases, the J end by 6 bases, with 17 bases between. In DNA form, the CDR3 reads TGTGCCAGCAGCCCTAGGGGCTACATCTTCGAGCAGTACTTC. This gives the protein CASSPRGYIFEQYF.

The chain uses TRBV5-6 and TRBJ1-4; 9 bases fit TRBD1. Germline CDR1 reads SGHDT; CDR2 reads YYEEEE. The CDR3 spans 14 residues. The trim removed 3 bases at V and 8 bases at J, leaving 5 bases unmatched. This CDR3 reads CASSWDRDNEKLFF. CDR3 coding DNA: TGTGCCAGCAGCTGGGACAGGGACAACGAAAAACTGTTTTTT.

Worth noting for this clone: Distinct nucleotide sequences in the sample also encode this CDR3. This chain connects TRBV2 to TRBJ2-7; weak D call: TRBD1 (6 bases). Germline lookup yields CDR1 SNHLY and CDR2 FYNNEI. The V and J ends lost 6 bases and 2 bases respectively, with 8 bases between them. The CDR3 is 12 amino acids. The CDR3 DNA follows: TGTGCCAGCAGCCAGGGGACCTACGAGCAGTACTTC. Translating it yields CASSQGTYEQYF.

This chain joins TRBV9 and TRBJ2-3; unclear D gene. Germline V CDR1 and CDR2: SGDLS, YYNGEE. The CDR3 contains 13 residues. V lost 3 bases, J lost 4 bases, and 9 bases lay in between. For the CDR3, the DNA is TGTGCCAGCAGCGGTCCCCGGCCAGATACGCAGTATTTT. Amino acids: CASSGPRPDTQYF.

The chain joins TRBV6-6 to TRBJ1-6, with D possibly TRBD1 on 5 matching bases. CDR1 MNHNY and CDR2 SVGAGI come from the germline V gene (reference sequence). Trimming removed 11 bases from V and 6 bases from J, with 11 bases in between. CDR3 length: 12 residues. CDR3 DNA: TGTGCCCCCAGGGCTGTTAATTCACCCCTCCACTTT. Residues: CAPRAVNSPLHF.

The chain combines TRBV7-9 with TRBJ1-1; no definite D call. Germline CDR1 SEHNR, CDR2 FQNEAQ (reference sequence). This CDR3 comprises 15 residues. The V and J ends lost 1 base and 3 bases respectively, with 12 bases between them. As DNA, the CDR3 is TGTGCCAGCAGCTTAGTGTGGTCGGGAGACACTGAAGCTTTCTTT. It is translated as CASSLVWSGDTEAFF. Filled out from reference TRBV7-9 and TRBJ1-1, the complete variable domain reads DTGVSQNPRHKITKRGQNVTFRCDPISEHNRLYWYRQTLGQGPEFLTYFQNEAQLEKSRLLSDRFSAERPKGSFSTLEIQRTEQGDSAMYLCASSLVWSGDTEAFFGQGTRLTVV.

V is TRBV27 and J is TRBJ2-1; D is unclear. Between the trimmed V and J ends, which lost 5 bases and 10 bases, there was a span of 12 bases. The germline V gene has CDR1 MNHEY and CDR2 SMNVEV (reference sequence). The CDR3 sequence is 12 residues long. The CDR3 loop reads CASSIKQEEQFF. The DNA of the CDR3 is TGTGCCAGCAGTATCAAGCAAGAGGAGCAGTTCTTC.

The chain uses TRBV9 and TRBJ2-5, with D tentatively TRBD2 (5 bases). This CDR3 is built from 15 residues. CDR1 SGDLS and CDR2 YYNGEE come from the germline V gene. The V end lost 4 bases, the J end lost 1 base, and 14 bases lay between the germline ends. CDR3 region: CASSHFRGTQETQYF. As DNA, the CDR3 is TGTGCCAGCAGCCATTTCCGGGGTACCCAAGAGACCCAGTACTTC.

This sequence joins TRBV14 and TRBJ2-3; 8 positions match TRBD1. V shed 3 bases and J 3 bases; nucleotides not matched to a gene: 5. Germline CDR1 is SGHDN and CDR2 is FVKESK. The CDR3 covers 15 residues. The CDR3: CASSHPQGGTDTQYF. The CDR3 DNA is TGTGCCAGCAGCCACCCACAGGGGGGAACAGATACGCAGTATTTT.

CDR3 sequence reads: CASSPPGTSGNSYNEQFF. CDR3 bases: TGTGCCAGCTCACCACCGGGGACTAGCGGGAACTCCTACAATGAGCAGTTCTTC. V gene TRBV18 combines with J gene TRBJ2-1; TRBD2 matches 13 bases. CDR3 length: 18 amino acids. J lost 0 bases, V lost 0 bases, and 2 bases had no gene match. CDR1 and CDR2 from the germline V gene are KGHSH and LQKENI.

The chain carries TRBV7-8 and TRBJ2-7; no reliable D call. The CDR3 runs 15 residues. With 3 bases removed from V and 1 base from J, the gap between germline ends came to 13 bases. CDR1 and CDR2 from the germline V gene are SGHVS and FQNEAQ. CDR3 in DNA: TGTGCCAGCAGCTTCTCTGCCATCCCATCCTACGAGCAGTACTTC. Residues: CASSFSAIPSYEQYF. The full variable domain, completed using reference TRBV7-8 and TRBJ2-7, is GAGVSQSPRYKVAKRGQDVALRCDPISGHVSLFWYQQALGQGPEFLTYFQNEAQLDKSGLPSDRFFAERPEGSVSTLKIQRTQQEDSAVYLCASSFSAIPSYEQYFGPGTRLTVT.

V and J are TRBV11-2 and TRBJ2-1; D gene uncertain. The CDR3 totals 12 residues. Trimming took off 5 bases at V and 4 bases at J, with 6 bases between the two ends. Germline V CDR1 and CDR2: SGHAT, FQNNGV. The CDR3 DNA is TGTGCCAGCAGCCCAAATTACAATGAGCAGTTCTTC. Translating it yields CASSPNYNEQFF.

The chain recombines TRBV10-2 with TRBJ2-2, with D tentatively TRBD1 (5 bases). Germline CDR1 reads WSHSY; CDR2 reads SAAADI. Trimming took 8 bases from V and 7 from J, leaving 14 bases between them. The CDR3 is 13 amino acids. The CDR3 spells CASWGSLGGELFF. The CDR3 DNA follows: TGCGCCAGCTGGGGCAGCCTAGGCGGGGAGCTGTTTTTT.

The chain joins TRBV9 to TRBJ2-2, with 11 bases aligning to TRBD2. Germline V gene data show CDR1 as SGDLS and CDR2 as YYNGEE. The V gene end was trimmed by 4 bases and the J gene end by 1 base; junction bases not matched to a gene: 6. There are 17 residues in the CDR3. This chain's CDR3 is CASSPRGTSGNTGELFF. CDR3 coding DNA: TGTGCCAGCAGCCCAAGGGGGACTAGCGGGAACACCGGGGAGCTGTTTTTT. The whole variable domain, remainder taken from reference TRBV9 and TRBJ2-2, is DSGVTQTPKHLITATGQRVTLRCSPRSGDLSVYWYQQSLDQGLQFLIQYYNGEERAKGNILERFSAQQFPDLHSELNLSSLELGDSALYFCASSPRGTSGNTGELFFGEGSRLTVL.

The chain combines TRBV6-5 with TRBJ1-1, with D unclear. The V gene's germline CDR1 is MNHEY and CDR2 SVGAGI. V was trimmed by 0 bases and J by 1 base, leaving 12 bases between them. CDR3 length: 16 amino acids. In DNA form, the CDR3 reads TGTGCCAGCAGTTACTCTGAGGGTTTTGGGAACACTGAAGCTTTCTTT. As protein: CASSYSEGFGNTEAFF.

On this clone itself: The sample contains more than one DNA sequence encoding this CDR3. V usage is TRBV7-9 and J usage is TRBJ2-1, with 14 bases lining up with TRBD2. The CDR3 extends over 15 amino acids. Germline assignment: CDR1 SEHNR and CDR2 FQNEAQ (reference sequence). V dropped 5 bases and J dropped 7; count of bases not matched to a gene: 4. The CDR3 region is CASSIGTSGRNEQFF. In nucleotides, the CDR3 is TGTGCCAGCAGCATAGGGACTAGCGGGAGAAATGAGCAGTTCTTC. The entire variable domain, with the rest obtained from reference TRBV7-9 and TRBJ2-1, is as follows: DTGVSQNPRHKITKRGQNVTFRCDPISEHNRLYWYRQTLGQGPEFLTYFQNEAQLEKSRLLSDRFSAERPKGSFSTLEIQRTEQGDSAMYLCASSIGTSGRNEQFFGPGTRLTVL.

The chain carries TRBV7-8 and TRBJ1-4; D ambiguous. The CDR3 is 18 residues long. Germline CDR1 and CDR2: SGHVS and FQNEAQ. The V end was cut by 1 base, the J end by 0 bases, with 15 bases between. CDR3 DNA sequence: TGTGCCAGCAGCTTAGACTCGGCCAGGTTTGCAACTAATGAAAAACTGTTTTTT. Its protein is CASSLDSARFATNEKLFF.

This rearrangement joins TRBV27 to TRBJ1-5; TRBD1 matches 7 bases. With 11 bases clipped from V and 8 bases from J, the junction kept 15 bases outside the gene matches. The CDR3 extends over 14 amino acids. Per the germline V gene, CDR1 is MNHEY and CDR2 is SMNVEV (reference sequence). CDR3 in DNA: TGTGCCGCCGGCATCGGGACAGAGGGCGAGCCCCAGCATTTT. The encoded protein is CAAGIGTEGEPQHF.

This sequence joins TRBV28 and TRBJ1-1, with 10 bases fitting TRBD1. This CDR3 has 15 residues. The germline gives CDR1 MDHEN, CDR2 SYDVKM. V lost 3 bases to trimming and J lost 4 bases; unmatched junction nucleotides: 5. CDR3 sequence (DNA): TGTGCCAGCAGTTTCTGGACAGGGGGGACCACTGAAGCTTTCTTT. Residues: CASSFWTGGTTEAFF. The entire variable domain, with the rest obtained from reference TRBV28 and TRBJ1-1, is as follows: DVKVTQSSRYLVKRTGEKVFLECVQDMDHENMFWYRQDPGLGLRLIYFSYDVKMKEKGDIPEGYSVSREKKERFSLILESASTNQTSMYLCASSFWTGGTTEAFFGQGTRLTVV.

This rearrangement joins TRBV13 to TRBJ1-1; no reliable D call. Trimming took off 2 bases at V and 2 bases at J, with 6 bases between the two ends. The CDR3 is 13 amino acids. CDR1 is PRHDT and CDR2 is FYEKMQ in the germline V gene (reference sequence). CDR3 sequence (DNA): TGTGCCAGCAGCTTAAACGCTAACACTGAAGCTTTCTTT. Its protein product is CASSLNANTEAFF.

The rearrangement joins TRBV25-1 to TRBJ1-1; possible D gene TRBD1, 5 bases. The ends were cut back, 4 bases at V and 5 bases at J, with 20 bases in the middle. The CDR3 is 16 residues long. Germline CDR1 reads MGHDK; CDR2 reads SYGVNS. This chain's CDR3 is CASSVGAGLERTEAFF. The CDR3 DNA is TGTGCCAGCAGTGTTGGGGCGGGGCTTGAGCGTACTGAAGCTTTCTTT.

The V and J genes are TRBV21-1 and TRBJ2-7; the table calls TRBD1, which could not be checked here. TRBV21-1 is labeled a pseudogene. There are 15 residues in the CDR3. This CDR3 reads CASSPRGTGGYEQYF. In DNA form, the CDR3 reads TGTGCCAGCAGCCCACGCGGGACAGGGGGCTACGAGCAGTACTTC.

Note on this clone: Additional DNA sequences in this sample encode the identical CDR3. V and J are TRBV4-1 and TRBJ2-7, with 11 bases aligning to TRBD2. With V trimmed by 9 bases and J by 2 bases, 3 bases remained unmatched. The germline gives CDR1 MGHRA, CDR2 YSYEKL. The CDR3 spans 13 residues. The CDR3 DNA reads TGCGCCAGTGGACTAGCGGGCACCTACGAGCAGTACTTC. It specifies CASGLAGTYEQYF.

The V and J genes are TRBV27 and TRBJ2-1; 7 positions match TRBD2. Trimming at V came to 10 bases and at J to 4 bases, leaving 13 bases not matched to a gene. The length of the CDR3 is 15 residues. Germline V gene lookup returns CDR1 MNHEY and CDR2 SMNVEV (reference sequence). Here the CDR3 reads CATSFLAEPYNEQFF. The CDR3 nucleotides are TGTGCCACCTCCTTCCTAGCGGAGCCTTACAATGAGCAGTTCTTC.